This T cell receptor beta chain is from a study of T cell responses to AZD1222 COVID-19 vaccine. Some clones are missing from TCRdb's copy, which holds only in-frame ones; the method was immunoSEQ multiplex PCR. The sample includes about 140,000 clones, around 93% of them seen just once. The CDR3 runs 14 residues. CDR1 and CDR2 from the germline V gene are LNHDA and SQIVND (reference sequence). Trimming took off 4 bases at V and 7 bases at J, with 13 bases between the two ends. This sequence originates from an adult in good health. The sequencing used peripheral blood, collected on day 0 of AZD1222 vaccination. The V and J genes are TRBV19 and TRBJ1-4; D may be TRBD1 (5 bases). The CDR3 here is CASSTREVGEKLFF. The CDR3 DNA reads as TGTGCCAGTAGTACCAGGGAGGTTGGTGAAAAACTGTTTTTT.